This TCR beta chain derives from a study of shared clonotypes between healthy human individuals. Germline loops: CDR1 SGHTA, CDR2 FQGNSA. The CDR3 is made up of 15 amino acids. V lost 4 bases and J lost 6, with 15 bases in between. About this clone: The antigen remains unidentified.

Data came from immunoSEQ multiplex PCR; TCRdb stores just in-frame clones and leaves some out. The sample consists of 1.6 million or so clones, roughly 97% of them appearing once. General study findings and limits: It was observed that approximately 5% of naive CD4 clonotypes were shared across several donors.

Material: naive CD4+ T cells sorted from blood. Subset specified: CD45RA+ positively selected. The source of this sequence is a man aged 25-45 years in good health. This chain links TRBV7-2 with TRBJ2-2, with D tentatively TRBD2 (6 bases). The chain's CDR3 is CASSSTSYLAGELFF. The CDR3 DNA sequence: TGTGCCAGCAGCTCAACTAGCTACCTCGCCGGGGAGCTGTTTTTT.